A selection of T cell receptor beta chains follows, all from one sample in a study of blood T cell repertoires in COVID-19. Here immunoSEQ multiplex PCR was the method, and the copy in TCRdb shows in-frame clones only, minus some. This repertoire shows a few hundred thousand clones, roughly 88% found once; its top ten account for 2.2%. The sample consisted of PBMCs or T cells enriched from blood (not recorded which). All receptors derive from a young man who had recovered from COVID-19. Both conserved end residues are part of each CDR3. The D gene is left open where the match is weak. The listing skips clone size in some rows; elsewhere it reads once, few, many or a size class.

j_gene: TRBJ2-7
v_gene: TRBV13
d_gene: NA
abundance: once
CDR3nt: TGTGCCAGCAGCACCTACAGTTATCAGTACGAGCAGTACTTC
CDR3aa: CASSTYSYQYEQYF

j_gene: TRBJ1-4
v_gene: TRBV7-5
d_gene: NA
abundance: few
CDR3nt: TGTGCCAGAAGCGTACCGCTGGACAGGGGGCTGGCTAATGAAAAACTGTTTTTT
CDR3aa: CARSVPLDRGLANEKLFF

j_gene: TRBJ2-7
v_gene: TRBV5-1
d_gene: NA
abundance: NA
CDR3nt: TGCGCCAGCAGCTTAGGCGGCCAGACGGCAATCGAGCAGTACTTC
CDR3aa: CASSLGGQTAIEQYF

j_gene: TRBJ1-2
v_gene: TRBV7-9
d_gene: NA
abundance: NA
CDR3nt: TGTGCCAGCAGCTTAGTCGTCGCGGAAGGCTACACCTTC
CDR3aa: CASSLVVAEGYTF

j_gene: TRBJ2-1
v_gene: TRBV3-1/TRBV3-2
d_gene: TRBD1
abundance: NA
CDR3nt: TGTGCCAGCAGCCTACTAGGGGGCCATGAGCAGTTCTTC
CDR3aa: CASSLLGGHEQFF

j_gene: TRBJ2-2
v_gene: TRBV29-1
d_gene: NA
abundance: once
CDR3nt: TGCAGCGGCGGCAGGGCCGATGGGGGGGCCACCGGGGAGCTGTTTTTT
CDR3aa: CSGGRADGGATGELFF

j_gene: TRBJ2-5
v_gene: TRBV5-4
d_gene: TRBD1
abundance: NA
CDR3nt: TGTGCCAGCAGCCTACCCGGGACAGGGGAGGAGACCCAGTACTTC
CDR3aa: CASSLPGTGEETQYF

j_gene: TRBJ2-1
v_gene: TRBV5-1
d_gene: NA
abundance: NA
CDR3nt: TGCGCCAGCAGCTTGGACGGGTTCAATGAGCAGTTCTTC
CDR3aa: CASSLDGFNEQFF

j_gene: TRBJ2-7
v_gene: TRBV10-3
d_gene: TRBD1
abundance: NA
CDR3nt: TGTGCCATCAGTGAGTCGGGACAGGGTCGACACGAGCAGTACTTC
CDR3aa: CAISESGQGRHEQYF

j_gene: TRBJ2-7
v_gene: TRBV5-1
d_gene: NA
abundance: NA
CDR3nt: TGCGCCAGCAGCCGTACAGGGAACTACGAGCAGTACTTC
CDR3aa: CASSRTGNYEQYF

j_gene: TRBJ2-7
v_gene: TRBV6-5
d_gene: TRBD1
abundance: NA
CDR3nt: TGTGCCACCGGCACAGGGGGCGCGGGTGTCTACGAGCAGTACTTC
CDR3aa: CATGTGGAGVYEQYF

j_gene: TRBJ1-2
v_gene: TRBV6-1
d_gene: NA
abundance: NA
CDR3nt: TGTGCCAGCAGTGAAGCGGGCAGCGGCTATGGCTACACCTTC
CDR3aa: CASSEAGSGYGYTF

j_gene: TRBJ1-2
v_gene: TRBV5-5
d_gene: TRBD1
abundance: NA
CDR3nt: TGTGCCAGCAGCCCAGGACAGGACTATGGCTACACCTTC
CDR3aa: CASSPGQDYGYTF

j_gene: TRBJ1-1
v_gene: TRBV6-5
d_gene: NA
abundance: NA
CDR3nt: TGTGCCAGCAGTTTAGGGGTTTGGAACACTGAAGCTTTCTTT
CDR3aa: CASSLGVWNTEAFF

j_gene: TRBJ2-2
v_gene: TRBV6-1
d_gene: NA
abundance: NA
CDR3nt: TGTGCCAGCAGTGTTGCCACGACTGCCGCGAACACCGGGGAGCTGTTTTTT
CDR3aa: CASSVATTAANTGELFF

j_gene: TRBJ2-1
v_gene: TRBV5-5
d_gene: TRBD2
abundance: NA
CDR3nt: TGTGCCAGCAGCCTGACCGGGACTAGCGGGGGGAATGAGCAGTTCTTC
CDR3aa: CASSLTGTSGGNEQFF

j_gene: TRBJ2-2
v_gene: TRBV7-6
d_gene: TRBD2
abundance: once
CDR3nt: TGTGCCAGCACCCCGCGCCTAGCGGGGGCGCAAAACACCGGGGAGCTGTTTTTT
CDR3aa: CASTPRLAGAQNTGELFF

j_gene: TRBJ1-2
v_gene: TRBV20-1
d_gene: NA
abundance: NA
CDR3nt: TGCAGTGCTACCACAGACTATGGCTACACCTTC
CDR3aa: CSATTDYGYTF

j_gene: TRBJ2-2
v_gene: TRBV7-8
d_gene: NA
abundance: NA
CDR3nt: TGTGCCAGCAGCTGGAGACAGGGACTTGTGACCGGGGAGCTGTTTTTT
CDR3aa: CASSWRQGLVTGELFF